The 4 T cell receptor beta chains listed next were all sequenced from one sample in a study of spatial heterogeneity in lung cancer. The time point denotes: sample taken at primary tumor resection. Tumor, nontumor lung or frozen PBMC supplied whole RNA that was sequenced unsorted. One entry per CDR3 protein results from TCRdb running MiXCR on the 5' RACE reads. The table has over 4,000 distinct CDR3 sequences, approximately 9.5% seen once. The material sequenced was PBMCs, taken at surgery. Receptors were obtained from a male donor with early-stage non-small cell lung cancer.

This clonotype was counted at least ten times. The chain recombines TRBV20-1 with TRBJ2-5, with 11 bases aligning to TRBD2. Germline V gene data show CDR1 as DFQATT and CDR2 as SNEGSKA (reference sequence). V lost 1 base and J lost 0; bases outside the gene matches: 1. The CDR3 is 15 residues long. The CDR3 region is CSARGLAGYQETQYF. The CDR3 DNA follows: TGCAGTGCTAGAGGACTAGCGGGGTACCAAGAGACCCAGTACTTC.

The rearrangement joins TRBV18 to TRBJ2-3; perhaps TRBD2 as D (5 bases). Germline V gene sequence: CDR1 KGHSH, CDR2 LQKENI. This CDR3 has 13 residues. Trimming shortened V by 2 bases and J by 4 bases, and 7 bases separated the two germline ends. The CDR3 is CASSPRAADTQYF. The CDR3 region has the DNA TGTGCCAGCTCACCAAGAGCGGCAGATACGCAGTATTTT.

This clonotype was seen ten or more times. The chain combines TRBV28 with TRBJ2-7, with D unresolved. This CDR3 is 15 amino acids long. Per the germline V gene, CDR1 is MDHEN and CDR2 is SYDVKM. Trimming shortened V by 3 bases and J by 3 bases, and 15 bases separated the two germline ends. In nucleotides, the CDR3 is TGTGCCAGCAGTTTGCGTACTTTCGGATACTACGAGCAGTACTTC. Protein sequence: CASSLRTFGYYEQYF.

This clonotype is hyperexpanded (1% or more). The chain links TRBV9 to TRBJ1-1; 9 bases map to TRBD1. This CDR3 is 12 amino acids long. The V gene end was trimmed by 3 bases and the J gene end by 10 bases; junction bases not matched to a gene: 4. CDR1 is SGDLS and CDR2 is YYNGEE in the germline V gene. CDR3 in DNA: TGTGCCAGCAGCGCTCCGGGACAGGGAGCTTTCTTT. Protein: CASSAPGQGAFF.